The 31 T cell receptor beta chains below come from one sample, sequenced in a study of CD8 T cells in Susac syndrome. cDNA came from approximately 0.5 to 1 ug RNA primed by random hexamers. MiXCR, applied by TCRdb to the immunoSEQ multiplex PCR reads, yields one record per CDR3 protein. Of more than 85,000 distinct CDR3 sequences listed, around 94% are singletons. The sample taken for sequencing was CD4+ T cells from PBMCs. The source of these receptors is a human donor with Susac syndrome.

This clonotype was detected only a few times. The J gene is TRBJ2-7, the V gene TRBV7-2; 7 bases fit TRBD2. With V trimmed by 4 bases and J by 9 bases, 15 bases remained unmatched. The CDR3 is 15 residues long. The germline CDR1 and CDR2 sequences are SGHTA and FQGNSA. Here the CDR3 DNA reads TGTGCCAGCAGCTCGCAGCGGGGACCCTTCCTGGGGCAGTACTTC. Residues: CASSSQRGPFLGQYF.

This clonotype showed up just once. The CDR3 coding sequence is TGTGCCAGCGGAAGGACTCGTACAATACAAGAGACCCAGTACTTC. This sequence encodes CASGRTRTIQETQYF. The chain combines TRBV6-6 with TRBJ2-5; TRBD2 might be the D (5 bases). Germline V CDR1 and CDR2: MNHNY, SVGAGI (reference sequence). Trimming removed 8 bases from V and 2 bases from J, with 18 bases in between. The length of the CDR3 is 15 residues.

This clonotype has just one count. This rearrangement joins TRBV12-3 or TRBV12-4 to TRBJ2-1, with a possible D match to TRBD2 (7 bases). The V end lost 6 bases, the J end lost 3 bases, and 18 bases lay between the germline ends. CDR3 size: 16 residues. Here the CDR3 reads CASRNHGGPLYNEQFF. The CDR3 DNA sequence: TGTGCCAGCAGAAATCACGGGGGGCCCCTCTACAATGAGCAGTTCTTC.

The chain recombines TRBV25-1 with TRBJ1-1; D might be TRBD1 (5 bases). The CDR3 consists of 12 residues. CDR1 MGHDK and CDR2 SYGVNS come from the germline V gene. The V gene lost 5 bases and the J gene lost 5 bases, with 9 bases spanning the gap. As DNA, the CDR3 is TGTGCCAGCAGTCCGCCAGGGACTGAAGCTTTCTTT. Translating gives CASSPPGTEAFF.

This clonotype appeared a few times. This chain connects TRBV7-2 to TRBJ1-1; no firm D call. CDR1 is SGHTA, CDR2 FQGNSA, per germline. V was pared by 3 bases and J by 1 base, with 6 bases between. The CDR3 sequence is 13 residues long. CDR3 DNA sequence: TGTGCCAGCAGCTTGACTCCGAACACTGAAGCTTTCTTT. It is translated as CASSLTPNTEAFF.

A single count supports this clonotype. This chain connects TRBV7-6 to TRBJ1-5; TRBD1 matches 7 bases. The CDR3 contains 15 residues. Germline CDR1 reads SGHVS; CDR2 reads FNYEAQ. Trimming cost V 4 bases and J 2 bases; bases outside gene matches: 5. The CDR3 protein is CASSSSGTGNQPQHF. CDR3 bases: TGTGCCAGCAGCTCGTCCGGGACAGGCAATCAGCCCCAGCATTTT.

V gene TRBV7-2 combines with J gene TRBJ2-7; D not resolved. The CDR3 loop spans 12 amino acids. Trimming took 5 bases from V and 2 from J, leaving 7 bases between them. Germline V gives CDR1 SGHTA, CDR2 FQGNSA. CDR3 residues: CASSRSTYEQYF. The DNA for the CDR3 is TGTGCCAGCAGCCGATCTACCTACGAGCAGTACTTC.

The chain uses TRBV29-1 and TRBJ1-2; D unclear. The CDR3 has 10 residues. The germline V and J ends were trimmed by 4 bases and 6 bases, with 6 bases remaining between them. Germline V gene sequence: CDR1 SQVTM, CDR2 ANQGSEA. The CDR3 nucleotides are TGCAGCGTTGCGGGGAATGGCTACACCTTC. This sequence encodes CSVAGNGYTF.

This chain links TRBV2 with TRBJ1-2, with D unclear. V was shortened by 9 bases and J by 0 bases, with 8 bases between the two germline ends. This CDR3 spans 12 amino acids. Germline CDR1 and CDR2: SNHLY and FYNNEI. DNA of the CDR3: TGTGCCAGGGACGGAGCTAACTATGGCTACACCTTC. Protein sequence: CARDGANYGYTF.

The chain carries TRBV10-3 and TRBJ2-3, with 12 bases matching TRBD2. Germline lookup yields CDR1 ENHRY and CDR2 SYGVKD. CDR3 length: 16 amino acids. J lost 0 bases, V lost 5 bases, and 3 bases had no gene match. Here the CDR3 reads CAISRTSGTSTDTQYF. As DNA, the CDR3 is TGTGCCATCAGTAGGACTAGCGGGACTAGCACAGATACGCAGTATTTT.

The DNA of the CDR3 is TGCGCCAGCAGCTTGGAACCGGGACAGGGATGGAATGAGCAGTTCTTC. It yields the protein CASSLEPGQGWNEQFF. The chain is built from TRBV5-1 and TRBJ2-1; 9 nucleotides agree with TRBD1. V shed 0 bases and J 7 bases; nucleotides not matched to a gene: 8. The V gene's germline CDR1 is SGHRS and CDR2 YFSETQ. This CDR3 contains 16 residues.

This clonotype has a single count. The chain couples TRBV12-3 or TRBV12-4 to TRBJ2-5; D might be TRBD1 or TRBD2, each matching 5 bases. V shed 7 bases and J shed 5 bases, with 17 bases lying between them. CDR3 size: 14 residues. CDR3 nucleotides: TGTGCCAGCACCAATACGGGGCGGTTGGAGACCCAGTACTTC. Its translation: CASTNTGRLETQYF.

This chain joins TRBV10-3 and TRBJ2-3; D is unclear. In germline, CDR1 is ENHRY, CDR2 SYGVKD. Trimming shortened V by 6 bases and J by 5 bases, and 9 bases separated the two germline ends. The CDR3 has 12 residues. CDR3 loop: CAISKTEDTQYF. The CDR3, as DNA: TGTGCCATCAGCAAGACTGAAGATACGCAGTATTTT.

This clonotype was found a few times. The genes are TRBV4-3 and TRBJ1-4; D not certain. The V gene lost 1 base and the J gene lost 3 bases, with 6 bases spanning the gap. The CDR3 length is 14 residues. Per the germline V gene, CDR1 is LGHNA and CDR2 is YSLEER. Written as DNA, the CDR3 is TGCGCCAGCAGCCAAGGCGTGGCTAATGAAAAACTGTTTTTT. It yields the protein CASSQGVANEKLFF.

This clonotype showed up just once. The chain joins TRBV9 to TRBJ1-5, with D uncertain. CDR3 length equals 16 residues. Germline CDR1 reads SGDLS; CDR2 reads YYNGEE. V was pared by 0 bases and J by 3 bases, with 13 bases between. CDR3 loop: CASSVGTGGPNQPQHF. The CDR3, as DNA: TGTGCCAGCAGCGTAGGGACGGGAGGGCCCAATCAGCCCCAGCATTTT.

The chain links TRBV9 to TRBJ2-3; the D is unclear. V was trimmed by 1 base and J by 0 bases, leaving 9 bases between them. This CDR3 contains 15 residues. In germline, CDR1 is SGDLS, CDR2 YYNGEE. In DNA, the CDR3 is TGTGCCAGCAGCGTACAGAGCTTCAGCACAGATACGCAGTATTTT. This gives the protein CASSVQSFSTDTQYF.

The rearrangement uses TRBV20-1 and TRBJ1-5; D remains ambiguous. The germline V and J ends were trimmed by 3 bases and 2 bases, with 11 bases remaining between them. Per the germline V gene, CDR1 is DFQATT and CDR2 is SNEGSKA (reference sequence). This CDR3 spans 14 amino acids. The CDR3 loop reads CSASSQRGNQPQHF. CDR3 DNA sequence: TGCAGTGCTAGTTCCCAAAGGGGCAATCAGCCCCAGCATTTT.

The rearrangement uses TRBV7-2 and TRBJ2-5; 9 nucleotides line up with TRBD1. The V and J ends lost 2 bases and 5 bases, in that order; junction bases with no gene match: 6. The CDR3 extends over 15 amino acids. Germline V lookup: CDR1 SGHTA, CDR2 FQGNSA. The CDR3 sequence: CASSLNRGQGETQYF. As DNA, the CDR3 is TGTGCCAGCAGCTTAAACAGGGGGCAGGGGGAGACCCAGTACTTC.

The rearrangement links TRBV29-1 to TRBJ1-3; D is ambiguous. Deletions cut 4 bases from V and 0 bases from J, with 7 bases between. The CDR3 totals 13 residues. CDR1 and CDR2 from the germline V gene are SQVTM and ANQGSEA. The CDR3 nucleotides read TGCAGCGTTGGACCGTCCTCTGGAAACACCATATATTTT. Translated: CSVGPSSGNTIYF. Combining the CDR3 with reference TRBV29-1 and TRBJ1-3 gives the whole variable domain SAVISQKPSRDICQRGTSLTIQCQVDSQVTMMFWYRQQPGQSLTLIATANQGSEATYESGFVIDKFPISRPNLTFSTLTVSNMSPEDSSIYLCSVGPSSGNTIYFGEGSWLTVV.

The V and J genes are TRBV30 and TRBJ1-6; 9 bases align to TRBD1. Trimming at V came to 3 bases and at J to 6 bases, leaving 3 bases not matched to a gene. The CDR3 has 14 amino acids. From germline, CDR1 is GTSNPN and CDR2 SVGIG (reference sequence). CDR3: CAWSRDRVNSPLHF. In nucleotides, the CDR3 is TGTGCCTGGAGCCGGGACAGGGTTAATTCACCCCTCCACTTT.

A single count supports this clonotype. This chain uses TRBV20-1 with TRBJ2-3, with D unclear. CDR1 DFQATT and CDR2 SNEGSKA come from the germline V gene (reference sequence). The CDR3 length is 15 residues. V was trimmed by 6 bases and J by 0 bases, leaving 16 bases between them. This CDR3 reads CSAPPRSLSTDTQYF. CDR3 DNA sequence: TGCAGTGCCCCCCCCCGCAGCCTAAGCACAGATACGCAGTATTTT.

This chain links TRBV28 with TRBJ2-7; 9 bases match TRBD1. The CDR3 runs to 14 residues. The J segment lost 5 bases and the V segment lost 6 bases, leaving 8 bases of the junction unmatched. Germline-derived CDR1 and CDR2 are MDHEN and SYDVKM. As DNA, the CDR3 is TGTGCCAGCAGAACCGGGACAGGGTACCACGAGCAGTACTTC. Translated, it gives CASRTGTGYHEQYF.

V and J are TRBV5-1 and TRBJ1-1; D remains ambiguous. There are 15 residues in the CDR3. Germline-derived CDR1 and CDR2 are SGHRS and YFSETQ. V was shortened by 7 bases and J by 1 base, with 17 bases between the two germline ends. The chain's CDR3 is CASQLLAGENTEAFF. The DNA for the CDR3 is TGCGCCAGCCAGCTTTTGGCAGGCGAGAACACTGAAGCTTTCTTT.

In nucleotides, the CDR3 is TGTGCCAGCAGTCCGGACAGGGGGCTTGGCTACACCTTC. The encoded protein is CASSPDRGLGYTF. This sequence joins TRBV2 and TRBJ1-2; 11 nucleotides match TRBD1. Losses at the gene ends were 5 bases for V and 7 bases for J; bases not matched to a gene: 3. The CDR3 has 13 amino acids. CDR1 SNHLY and CDR2 FYNNEI come from the germline V gene.

This sequence joins TRBV15 and TRBJ1-5; D unresolved. Germline CDR1 is LNHNV and CDR2 is YYDKDF (reference sequence). The CDR3 runs to 15 residues. Trimming removed 6 bases at V and 1 base at J, with 13 bases between. CDR3 in amino acids: CATRGPGVSNQPQHF. CDR3 nucleotides: TGTGCCACCAGAGGCCCCGGCGTGAGCAATCAGCCCCAGCATTTT.

The chain joins TRBV15 to TRBJ2-3; D remains unclear. CDR1 is LNHNV and CDR2 is YYDKDF in the germline V gene (reference sequence). The CDR3 runs to 14 residues. The V and J ends lost 1 base and 3 bases respectively, with 8 bases between them. CDR3 sequence reads: CATSRGTHTDTQYF. The CDR3 nucleotides read TGTGCCACCAGCAGAGGAACGCATACAGATACGCAGTATTTT.

This clonotype is a singleton in its sample. The chain links TRBV18 to TRBJ1-2; no clear D gene. The CDR3 is 13 residues long. The V end lost 3 bases, the J end lost 0 bases, and 5 bases lay between the germline ends. Per the germline V gene, CDR1 is KGHSH and CDR2 is LQKENI. CDR3 DNA: TGTGCCAGCTCACCTTTTGCTAACTATGGCTACACCTTC. It specifies CASSPFANYGYTF.

The chain uses TRBV12-3 or TRBV12-4 and TRBJ1-1; unclear D gene. V shed 4 bases and J shed 3 bases, with 12 bases lying between them. CDR3 length equals 14 residues. CDR3 residues: CASSYPTRDTEAFF. Written as DNA, the CDR3 is TGTGCCAGCAGTTACCCAACAAGAGACACTGAAGCTTTCTTT.

The CDR3 sequence is CASSVSPGGSPLHF. CDR3 DNA: TGTGCCAGCAGTGTGTCCCCCGGTGGGTCACCCCTCCACTTT. V gene TRBV6-4 combines with J gene TRBJ1-6; D uncertain. The CDR3 is 14 residues long. The germline CDR1 and CDR2 sequences are MRHNA and SNTAGT. Deletions cut 4 bases from V and 10 bases from J, with 14 bases between.

This chain uses TRBV6-5 with TRBJ1-5; the D gene is possibly TRBD1 (6 bases). CDR3 length equals 14 residues. CDR1 is MNHEY, CDR2 SVGAGI, per germline. V was shortened by 6 bases and J by 6 bases, with 15 bases between the two germline ends. CDR3 DNA: TGTGCCAGCAGGAGGACAGACGGGTCTCAGCCCCAGCATTTT. Protein sequence: CASRRTDGSQPQHF.

V usage is TRBV5-4 and J usage is TRBJ2-5; D unclear. The CDR3 runs 12 residues. V lost 4 bases to trimming and J lost 5 bases, with 9 bases between them. Germline lookup yields CDR1 SGHNT and CDR2 YYREEE (reference sequence). In DNA form, the CDR3 reads TGTGCCAGCAGCCCACAACGTGAGACCCAGTACTTC. This codes for CASSPQRETQYF.